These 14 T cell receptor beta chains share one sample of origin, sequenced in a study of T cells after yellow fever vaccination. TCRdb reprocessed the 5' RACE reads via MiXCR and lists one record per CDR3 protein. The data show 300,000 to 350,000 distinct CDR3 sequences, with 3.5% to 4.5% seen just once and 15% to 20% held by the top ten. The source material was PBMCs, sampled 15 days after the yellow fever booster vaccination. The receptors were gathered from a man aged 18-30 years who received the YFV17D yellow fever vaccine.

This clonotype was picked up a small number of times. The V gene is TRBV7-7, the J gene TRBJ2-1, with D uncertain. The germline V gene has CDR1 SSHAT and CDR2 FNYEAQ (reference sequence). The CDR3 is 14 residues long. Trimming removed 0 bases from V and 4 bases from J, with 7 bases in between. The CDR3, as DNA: TGTGCCAGCAGCTTAGCGGCGCAGTACAATGAGCAGTTCTTC. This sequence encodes CASSLAAQYNEQFF.

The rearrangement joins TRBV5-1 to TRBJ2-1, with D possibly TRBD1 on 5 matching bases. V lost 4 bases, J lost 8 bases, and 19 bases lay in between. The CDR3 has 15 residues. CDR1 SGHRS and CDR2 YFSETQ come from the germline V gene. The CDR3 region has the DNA TGCGCCAGCAGCGTGGACGCCCCTCTAGGGGATGAGCAGTTCTTC. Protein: CASSVDAPLGDEQFF.

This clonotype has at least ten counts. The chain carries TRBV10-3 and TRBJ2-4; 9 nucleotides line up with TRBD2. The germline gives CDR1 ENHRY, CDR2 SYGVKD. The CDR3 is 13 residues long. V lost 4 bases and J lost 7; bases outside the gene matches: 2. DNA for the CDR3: TGTGCCATCAGTGCCGGGACTAGCAACATTCAGTACTTC. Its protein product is CAISAGTSNIQYF.

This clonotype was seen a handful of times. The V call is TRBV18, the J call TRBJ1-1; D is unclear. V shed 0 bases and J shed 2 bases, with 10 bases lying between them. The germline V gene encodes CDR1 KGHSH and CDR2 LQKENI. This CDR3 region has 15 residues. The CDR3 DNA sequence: TGTGCCAGCTCACCACCAGGGTACGGAAACACTGAAGCTTTCTTT. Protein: CASSPPGYGNTEAFF.

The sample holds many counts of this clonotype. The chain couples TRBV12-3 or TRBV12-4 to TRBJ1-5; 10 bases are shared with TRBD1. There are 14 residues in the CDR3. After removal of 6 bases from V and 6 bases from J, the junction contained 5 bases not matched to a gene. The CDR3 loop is CASRGQGDSQPQHF. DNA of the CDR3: TGTGCCAGCAGAGGACAGGGGGATAGTCAGCCCCAGCATTTT.

This CDR3 is CASSLGGSREAFF. As DNA, the CDR3 is TGTGCCAGCAGTTTGGGGGGTAGCCGGGAAGCTTTCTTT. The rearrangement uses TRBV27 and TRBJ1-1, with D perhaps TRBD1 (5 bases). V lost 3 bases, J lost 8 bases, and 13 bases lay in between. The CDR3 is 13 amino acids. The germline CDR1 and CDR2 sequences are MNHEY and SMNVEV (reference sequence).

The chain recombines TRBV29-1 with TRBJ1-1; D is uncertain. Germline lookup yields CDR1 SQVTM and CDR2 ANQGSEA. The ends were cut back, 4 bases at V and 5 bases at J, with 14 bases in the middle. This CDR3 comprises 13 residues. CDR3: CSVVGYSLTEAFF. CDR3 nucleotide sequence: TGCAGCGTTGTCGGATACAGCCTAACTGAAGCTTTCTTT.

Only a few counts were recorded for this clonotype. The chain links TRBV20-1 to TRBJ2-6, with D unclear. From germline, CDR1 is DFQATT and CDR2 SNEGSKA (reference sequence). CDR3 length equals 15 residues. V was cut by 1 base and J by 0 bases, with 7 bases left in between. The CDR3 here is CSARGRSSGANVLTF. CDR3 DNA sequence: TGCAGTGCTAGAGGAAGAAGCTCTGGGGCCAACGTCCTGACTTTC.

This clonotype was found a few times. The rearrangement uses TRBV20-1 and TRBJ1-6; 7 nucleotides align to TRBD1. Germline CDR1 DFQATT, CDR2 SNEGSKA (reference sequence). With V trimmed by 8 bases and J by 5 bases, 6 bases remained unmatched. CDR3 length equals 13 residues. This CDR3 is CSQGTVNNSPLHF. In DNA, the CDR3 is TGCAGTCAAGGGACAGTGAATAATTCACCCCTCCACTTT.

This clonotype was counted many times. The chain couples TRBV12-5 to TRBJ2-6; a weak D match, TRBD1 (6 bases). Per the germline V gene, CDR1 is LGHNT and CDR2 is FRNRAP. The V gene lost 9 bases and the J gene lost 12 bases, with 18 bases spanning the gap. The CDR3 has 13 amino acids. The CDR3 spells CASRQAYHAVLTF. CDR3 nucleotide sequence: TGTGCTAGCAGACAGGCCTACCATGCCGTCCTGACTTTC.

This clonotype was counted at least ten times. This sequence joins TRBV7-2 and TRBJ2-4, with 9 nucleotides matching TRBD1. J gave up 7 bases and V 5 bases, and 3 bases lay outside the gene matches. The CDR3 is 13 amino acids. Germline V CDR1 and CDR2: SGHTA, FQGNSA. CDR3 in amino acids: CASSTGQGNIQYF. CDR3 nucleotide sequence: TGTGCCAGCAGCACCGGACAGGGGAACATTCAGTACTTC.

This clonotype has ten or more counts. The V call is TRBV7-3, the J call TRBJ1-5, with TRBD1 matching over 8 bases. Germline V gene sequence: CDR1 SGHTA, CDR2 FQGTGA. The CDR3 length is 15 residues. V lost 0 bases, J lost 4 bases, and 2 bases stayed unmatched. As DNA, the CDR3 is TGTGCCAGCAGCTTAACGGGGGACAGGAATCAGCCCCAGCATTTT. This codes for CASSLTGDRNQPQHF.

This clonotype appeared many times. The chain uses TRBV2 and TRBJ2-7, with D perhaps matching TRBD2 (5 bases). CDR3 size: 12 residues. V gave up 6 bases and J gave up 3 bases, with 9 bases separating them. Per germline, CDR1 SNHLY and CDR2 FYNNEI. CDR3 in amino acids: CASRRTLYEQYV. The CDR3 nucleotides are TGTGCCAGCAGGCGGACTCTCTACGAGCAGTACGTC.

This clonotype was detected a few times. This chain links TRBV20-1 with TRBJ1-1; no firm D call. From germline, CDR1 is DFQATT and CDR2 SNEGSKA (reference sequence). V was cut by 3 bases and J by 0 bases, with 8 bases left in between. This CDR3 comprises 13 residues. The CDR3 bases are TGCAGTGCTAGTGAGGACGTGAACACTGAAGCTTTCTTT. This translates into CSASEDVNTEAFF.